This TCR beta chain is drawn from a study of shared clonotypes between healthy human individuals. Background on the study: Researchers assigned three CD4 naive, three CD4 memory, two CD8 naive and one CD8 memory plate to each donor.

Unmatched junction bases numbered 4, after V lost 0 bases and J lost 3 bases. This CDR3 is 15 amino acids long. The V gene's germline CDR1 is SGHDN and CDR2 FVKESK. CD45RO-negative, CCR7-positively selected cells formed the naive CD8 fraction, excluding terminally differentiated effector memory CD45RA+ cells. How the authors handled the data: Quality scores were absent from the junction-only immunoSEQ sequences, so filtering differed. Clones were sequenced by immunoSEQ multiplex PCR, and TCRdb holds only the in-frame ones, with some missing. The V and J calls and clone size were taken over from that table, and D and trimming were inferred from the DNA. The table lists around 700,000 clones, approximately 90% of them singletons, with 24% in the top ten.

This sequence originates from a man in his thirties or forties in good health. Specimen: naive CD8+ T cells sorted from blood. This chain links TRBV14 with TRBJ2-7, with 8 bases that match TRBD1. The CDR3 nucleotides are TGTGCCAGCAGCCAAGAGACCAGGGGGCACTACGAGCAGTACTTC. Its protein is CASSQETRGHYEQYF.